Listed below are T cell receptor beta chains from one sample, sequenced in a study of human T cells and chemical hapten exposure. TCRdb re-analysed the RACE reads in MiXCR, keeping a single row per CDR3 protein. The table has fewer than 200,000 distinct CDR3 sequences, 20% to 25% seen once. The sequencing used whole blood, collected in connection with sensitization to the hapten diphenylcyclopropenone (DPC). Receptors originate from a woman aged 50 to 65 with alopecia areata. Some clones in this sample may be carry-over from other donors' samples. The CDR3 runs from the conserved cysteine through the conserved F or W. Each record gives: D gene, V gene, CDR3 length, J gene, clone size, CDR3 protein, CDR3 DNA. The D gene is left open where the match is weak. Rows may omit the clone size; those that give it use once, few, many or a size class.

d_call: TRBD1; v_call: TRBV4-1; cdr3_length: 20; j_call: TRBJ1-5; clone_size: once; cdr3_aa: CASSQVHRVPGTGIHQPQHF; cdr3_nt: TGCGCCAGCAGCCAAGTTCACCGTGTACCGGGGACAGGTATTCATCAGCCCCAGCATTTT
d_call: -; v_call: TRBV21-1; cdr3_length: 15; j_call: TRBJ2-7; clone_size: few; cdr3_aa: CASSKEGAGAYEQYF; cdr3_nt: TGTGCCAGCAGCAAAGAAGGGGCGGGGGCCTACGAGCAGTACTTC
d_call: -; v_call: TRBV6-5; cdr3_length: 14; j_call: TRBJ2-1; clone_size: many; cdr3_aa: CASSQRGLLGEQFF; cdr3_nt: TGTGCCAGCAGTCAAAGGGGGTTACTCGGTGAGCAGTTCTTC
d_call: -; v_call: TRBV3-1; cdr3_length: 17; j_call: TRBJ1-4; clone_size: few; cdr3_aa: CASSQDPTAATNEKLFF; cdr3_nt: TGTGCCAGCAGCCAAGATCCGACAGCTGCAACTAATGAAAAACTGTTTTTT
d_call: TRBD1; v_call: TRBV30; cdr3_length: 15; j_call: TRBJ1-4; clone_size: many; cdr3_aa: CAWSARQGATEKLFF; cdr3_nt: TGTGCCTGGAGTGCGCGACAGGGGGCCACCGAAAAACTGTTTTTT
d_call: -; v_call: TRBV13; cdr3_length: 14; j_call: TRBJ2-4; clone_size: few; cdr3_aa: CASSLGVAKNIQYF; cdr3_nt: TGTGCCAGCAGCTTAGGGGTAGCCAAAAACATTCAGTACTTC
d_call: -; v_call: TRBV20-1; cdr3_length: 17; j_call: TRBJ1-1; clone_size: -; cdr3_aa: CSARDSRFGQVRPEAFF; cdr3_nt: TGCAGTGCTAGAGATAGCCGTTTCGGCCAGGTTCGACCTGAAGCTTTCTTT
d_call: -; v_call: TRBV5-5; cdr3_length: 15; j_call: TRBJ1-4; clone_size: many; cdr3_aa: CASSGRTATNEKLFF; cdr3_nt: TGTGCCAGCAGCGGCCGGACAGCCACTAATGAAAAACTGTTTTTT
d_call: TRBD1; v_call: TRBV27; cdr3_length: 14; j_call: TRBJ1-2; clone_size: -; cdr3_aa: CASSFRRTGNGYTF; cdr3_nt: TGTGCCAGCAGTTTCCGTAGGACAGGGAATGGCTACACCTTC
d_call: -; v_call: TRBV3-1; cdr3_length: 13; j_call: TRBJ2-5; clone_size: few; cdr3_aa: CASRSGLQETQYF; cdr3_nt: TGTGCCAGCCGTTCAGGACTACAAGAGACCCAGTACTTC
d_call: -; v_call: TRBV2; cdr3_length: 16; j_call: TRBJ2-2; clone_size: -; cdr3_aa: CASSARTADNTGELFF; cdr3_nt: TGTGCCAGCAGTGCGAGGACAGCGGATAACACCGGGGAGCTGTTTTTT
d_call: -; v_call: TRBV11-2; cdr3_length: 13; j_call: TRBJ2-1; clone_size: -; cdr3_aa: CASSRIGFNEQFF; cdr3_nt: TGTGCCAGCAGCCGCATAGGGTTCAATGAGCAGTTCTTC
d_call: TRBD1; v_call: TRBV20-1; cdr3_length: 14; j_call: TRBJ1-1; clone_size: -; cdr3_aa: CSASRGPINTEAFF; cdr3_nt: TGCAGTGCTAGCAGGGGGCCCATTAACACTGAAGCTTTCTTT
d_call: -; v_call: TRBV28; cdr3_length: 15; j_call: TRBJ1-1; clone_size: -; cdr3_aa: CASSLPDRRNTEAFF; cdr3_nt: TGTGCCAGCAGTTTACCCGACAGGAGGAACACTGAAGCTTTCTTT
d_call: -; v_call: TRBV6-6; cdr3_length: 11; j_call: TRBJ2-7; clone_size: many; cdr3_aa: CASSYWGEQYF; cdr3_nt: TGTGCCAGCAGTTACTGGGGCGAGCAGTACTTC
d_call: -; v_call: TRBV29-1; cdr3_length: 13; j_call: TRBJ1-2; clone_size: few; cdr3_aa: CSVGRGKEGGYTF; cdr3_nt: TGCAGCGTTGGTCGAGGGAAAGAGGGTGGCTACACCTTC
d_call: TRBD1; v_call: TRBV28; cdr3_length: 14; j_call: TRBJ2-5; clone_size: -; cdr3_aa: CASNLQGVIETQYF; cdr3_nt: TGTGCCAGCAACCTCCAGGGGGTGATAGAGACCCAGTACTTC
d_call: -; v_call: TRBV3-1; cdr3_length: 13; j_call: TRBJ2-1; clone_size: -; cdr3_aa: CASRNGLPNEQFF; cdr3_nt: TGTGCCAGCAGAAACGGGTTGCCAAATGAGCAGTTCTTC
d_call: -; v_call: TRBV6-6; cdr3_length: 16; j_call: TRBJ1-5; clone_size: few; cdr3_aa: CASRGENIEGNQPQHF; cdr3_nt: TGTGCCAGCAGGGGCGAAAACATAGAAGGCAATCAGCCCCAGCATTTT
d_call: -; v_call: TRBV10-3; cdr3_length: 14; j_call: TRBJ2-7; clone_size: few; cdr3_aa: CAISELGPVDEQYF; cdr3_nt: TGTGCCATCAGTGAGCTTGGGCCCGTTGACGAGCAGTACTTC
d_call: -; v_call: TRBV20-1; cdr3_length: 12; j_call: TRBJ1-3; clone_size: -; cdr3_aa: CSAGEWGNTIYF; cdr3_nt: TGCAGTGCTGGGGAGTGGGGAAACACCATATATTTT
d_call: -; v_call: TRBV2; cdr3_length: 13; j_call: TRBJ2-3; clone_size: -; cdr3_aa: CASRGFYTDTQYF; cdr3_nt: TGTGCCAGTAGGGGTTTTTACACAGATACGCAGTATTTT